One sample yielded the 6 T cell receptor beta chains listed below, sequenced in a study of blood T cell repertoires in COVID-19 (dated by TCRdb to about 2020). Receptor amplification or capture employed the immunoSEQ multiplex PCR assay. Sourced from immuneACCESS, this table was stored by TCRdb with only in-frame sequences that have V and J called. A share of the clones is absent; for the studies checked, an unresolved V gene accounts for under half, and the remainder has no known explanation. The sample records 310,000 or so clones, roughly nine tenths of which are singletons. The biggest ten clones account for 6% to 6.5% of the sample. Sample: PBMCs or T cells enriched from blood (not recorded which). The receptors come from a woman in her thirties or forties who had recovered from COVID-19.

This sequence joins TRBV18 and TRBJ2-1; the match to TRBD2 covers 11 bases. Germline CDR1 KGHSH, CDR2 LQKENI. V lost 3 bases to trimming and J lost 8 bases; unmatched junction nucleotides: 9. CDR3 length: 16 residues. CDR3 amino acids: CASSPTLTSGRYEQFF. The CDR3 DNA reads TGTGCCAGCTCACCGACACTCACTAGCGGGAGATATGAGCAGTTCTTC.

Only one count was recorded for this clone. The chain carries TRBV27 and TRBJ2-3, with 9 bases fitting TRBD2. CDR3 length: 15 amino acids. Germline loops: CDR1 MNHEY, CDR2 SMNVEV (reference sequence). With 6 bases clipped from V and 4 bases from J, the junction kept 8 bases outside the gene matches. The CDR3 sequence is CASSTRGRVPDTQYF. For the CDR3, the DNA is TGTGCCAGCAGCACCCGCGGGAGGGTCCCAGATACGCAGTATTTT.

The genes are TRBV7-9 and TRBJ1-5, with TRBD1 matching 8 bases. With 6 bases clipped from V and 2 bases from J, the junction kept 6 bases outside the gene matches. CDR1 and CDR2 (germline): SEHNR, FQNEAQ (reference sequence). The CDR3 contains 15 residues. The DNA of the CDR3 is TGTGCCAGCAGTCTGACAGGGGTAGGCAATCAGCCCCAGCATTTT. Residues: CASSLTGVGNQPQHF.

The CDR3 protein is CASSLRLAGVPQYF. Here the CDR3 DNA reads TGTGCCAGCAGTTTAAGGCTAGCGGGAGTACCGCAGTACTTC. V usage is TRBV28 and J usage is TRBJ2-7, with 10 bases matching TRBD2. Germline CDR1 is MDHEN and CDR2 is SYDVKM. The CDR3 covers 14 residues. Trimming at V came to 2 bases and at J to 9 bases, leaving 7 bases not matched to a gene.

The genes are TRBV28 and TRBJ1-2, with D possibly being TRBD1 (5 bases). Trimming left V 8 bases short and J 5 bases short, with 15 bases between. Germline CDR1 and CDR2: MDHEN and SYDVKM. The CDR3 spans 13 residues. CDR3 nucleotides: TGTGCCAGCCAGGGAGGTCTTATGTATGGCTACACCTTC. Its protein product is CASQGGLMYGYTF.

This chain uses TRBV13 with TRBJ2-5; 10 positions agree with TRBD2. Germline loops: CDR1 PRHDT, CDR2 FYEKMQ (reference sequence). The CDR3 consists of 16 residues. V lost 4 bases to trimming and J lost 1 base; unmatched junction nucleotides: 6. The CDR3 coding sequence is TGTGCCAGCAGCTATACTAGCGGGGAGTTCCAAGAGACCCAGTACTTC. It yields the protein CASSYTSGEFQETQYF.